A single sample is the source of the 7 T cell receptor beta chains below, sequenced in a study of CD8+CD57+ T cells in acquired aplastic anemia. Genomic DNA, serving as template, underwent TCR beta VDJ and CDR3 profiling. Each CDR3 protein is one row after TCRdb ran MiXCR on the reads. In the table there are 200,000 to 300,000 distinct CDR3 sequences, roughly 82% of which are singletons. An expansion of CD8+CD57+ cells by flow cytometry had been shown in patients chosen for sequencing. The specimen was sorted CD4+, CD8+, or CD8+CD57+ T cells (not recorded which) from PBMCs. The receptors originated from a human donor with aplastic anemia.

V and J are TRBV7-3 and TRBJ1-6; D is unclear. The DNA matches TRBJ2-3 better at its end, which makes the J call doubtful. Germline assignment: CDR1 SGHTA and CDR2 FQGTGA. This CDR3 comprises 14 residues. CDR3 nucleotide sequence: TGTGCCAGCAGCTTAGCTGCCTGTCCCGCACCGCAGTATTTT. Translated, it gives CASSLAACPAPQYF.

With respect to this clonotype: The junction does not match germline at one end; this may be a read error. The CDR3: CASSGAGGPDTQDF. The CDR3 nucleotides read TGTGCCAGCAGCGGAGCGGGGGGTCCCGATACGCAGGATTTT. The V and J genes are TRBV9 and TRBJ2-3; 9 bases line up with TRBD2. The germline V gene encodes CDR1 SGDLS and CDR2 YYNGEE. This CDR3 has 14 amino acids.

The CDR3 DNA reads TGTGCCAGCAGTGACCCAAACCTGGGCACTGAAGCTTTCTTT. As protein: CASSDPNLGTEAFF. This sequence joins TRBV2 and TRBJ1-1; D is unclear. This CDR3 spans 14 amino acids. V was clipped by 3 bases and J by 4 bases, with 12 bases between them. CDR1 SNHLY and CDR2 FYNNEI come from the germline V gene.

Regarding this clonotype: Germline is not matched at one junction end, which may reflect a read error. CDR3 protein: CASSASSGSPLHFF. In DNA form, the CDR3 reads TGTGCCAGCAGCGCCTCATCTGGGTCACCCCTCCACTTTTTC. The chain uses TRBV7-2 and TRBJ2-7; unclear D gene. The CDR3 consists of 14 residues. Per the germline V gene, CDR1 is SGHTA and CDR2 is FQGNSA.

This chain uses TRBV6-1 with TRBJ2-7, with D possibly being TRBD2 (5 bases). Germline lookup yields CDR1 MNHNS and CDR2 SASEGT. This CDR3 has 14 residues. Trimming cost V 3 bases and J 3 bases, with 12 bases left between them. CDR3 amino acids: CASSEKAEDYEQYF. The CDR3 DNA follows: TGTGCCAGCAGTGAGAAAGCGGAGGACTACGAGCAGTACTTC.

Worth noting for this clonotype: The junction departs from the called germline gene at one end, perhaps through a read error. This rearrangement joins TRBV7-8 to TRBJ2-3, with D perhaps TRBD2 (6 bases). From germline, CDR1 is SGHVS and CDR2 FQNEAQ. The CDR3 is 13 residues long. This CDR3 reads CASRYGGGPAPQF. CDR3 nucleotides: TGTGCCAGCAGGTACGGGGGAGGACCCGCGCCGCAGTTT.

The gene calls are TRBV11-3 and TRBJ2-5; possible D gene TRBD1, 6 bases. Trimming shortened V by 10 bases and J by 0 bases, and 15 bases separated the two germline ends. Looked up from germline, CDR1 is SGHNT and CDR2 is YENEEA. This CDR3 spans 14 amino acids. CDR3 in DNA: TGTGCCAACAGGGTAGAGCCGTACCAAGAGACCCAGTACTTC. Protein product: CANRVEPYQETQYF.